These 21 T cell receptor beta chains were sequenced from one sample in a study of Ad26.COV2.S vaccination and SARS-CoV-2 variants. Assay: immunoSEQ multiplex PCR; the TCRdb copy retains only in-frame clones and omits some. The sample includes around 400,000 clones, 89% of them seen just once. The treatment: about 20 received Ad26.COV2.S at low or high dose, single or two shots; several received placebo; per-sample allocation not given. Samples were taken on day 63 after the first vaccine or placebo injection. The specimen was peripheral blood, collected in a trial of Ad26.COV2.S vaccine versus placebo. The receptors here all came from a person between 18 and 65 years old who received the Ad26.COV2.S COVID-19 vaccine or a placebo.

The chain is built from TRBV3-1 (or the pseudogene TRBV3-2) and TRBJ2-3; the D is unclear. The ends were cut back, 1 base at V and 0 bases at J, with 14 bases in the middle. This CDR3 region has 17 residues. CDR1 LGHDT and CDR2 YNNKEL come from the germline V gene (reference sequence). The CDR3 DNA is TGTGCCAGCAGCCAAGTTTTTGGTATCTCTAGCACAGATACGCAGTATTTT. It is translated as CASSQVFGISSTDTQYF.

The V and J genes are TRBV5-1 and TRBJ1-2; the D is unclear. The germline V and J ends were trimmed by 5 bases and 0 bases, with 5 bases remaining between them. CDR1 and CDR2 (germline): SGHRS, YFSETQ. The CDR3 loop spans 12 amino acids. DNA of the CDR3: TGCGCCAGCAGAAGTTCTAACTATGGCTACACCTTC. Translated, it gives CASRSSNYGYTF.

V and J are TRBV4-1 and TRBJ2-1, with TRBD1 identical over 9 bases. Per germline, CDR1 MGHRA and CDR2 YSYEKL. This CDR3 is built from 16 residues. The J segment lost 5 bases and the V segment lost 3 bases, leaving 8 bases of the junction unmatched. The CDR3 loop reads CASSHPQGAQNNEQFF. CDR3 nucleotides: TGCGCCAGCAGCCACCCACAGGGGGCTCAGAACAATGAGCAGTTCTTC.

The DNA for the CDR3 is TGTGCCAGCAGCTCCGGACGGACTAGCGGGATTCGATCTACCTACAATGAGCAGTTCTTC. This translates into CASSSGRTSGIRSTYNEQFF. The chain is built from TRBV13 and TRBJ2-1; 12 bases line up with TRBD2. Per the germline V gene, CDR1 is PRHDT and CDR2 is FYEKMQ (reference sequence). V dropped 4 bases and J dropped 2; count of bases not matched to a gene: 15. This CDR3 region has 20 residues.

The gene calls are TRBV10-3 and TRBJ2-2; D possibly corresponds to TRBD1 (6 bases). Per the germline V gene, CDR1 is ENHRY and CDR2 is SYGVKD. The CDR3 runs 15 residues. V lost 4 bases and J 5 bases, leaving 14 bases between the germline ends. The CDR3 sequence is CAISVRGGNTGELFF. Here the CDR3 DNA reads TGTGCCATCAGTGTGCGAGGGGGTAATACCGGGGAGCTGTTTTTT.

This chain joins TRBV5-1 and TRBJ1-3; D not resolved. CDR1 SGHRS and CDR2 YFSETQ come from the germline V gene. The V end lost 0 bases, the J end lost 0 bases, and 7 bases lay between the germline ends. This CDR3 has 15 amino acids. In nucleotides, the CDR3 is TGCGCCAGCAGCTTGGAGGGAGCCTCTGGAAACACCATATATTTT. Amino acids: CASSLEGASGNTIYF.

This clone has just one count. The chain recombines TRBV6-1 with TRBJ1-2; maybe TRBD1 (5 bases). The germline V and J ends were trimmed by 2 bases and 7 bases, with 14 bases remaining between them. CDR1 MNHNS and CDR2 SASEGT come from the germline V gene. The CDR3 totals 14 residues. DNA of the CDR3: TGTGCCAGCAGTGAAATGGTAGGGGCAGGTGGCTACACCTTC. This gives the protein CASSEMVGAGGYTF.

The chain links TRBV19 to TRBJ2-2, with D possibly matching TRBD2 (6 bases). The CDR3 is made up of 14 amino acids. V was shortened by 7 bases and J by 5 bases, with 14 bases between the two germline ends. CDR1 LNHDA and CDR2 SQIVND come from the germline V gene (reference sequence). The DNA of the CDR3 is TGTGCCAGTACGAACAGGAGGGATACCGGGGAGCTGTTTTTT. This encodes CASTNRRDTGELFF.

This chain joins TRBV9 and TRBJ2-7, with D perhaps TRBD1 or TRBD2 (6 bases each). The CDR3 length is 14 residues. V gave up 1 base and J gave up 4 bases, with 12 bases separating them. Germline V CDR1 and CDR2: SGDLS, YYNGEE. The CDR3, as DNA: TGTGCCAGCAGCGTATCGGGGGCGAGTTACGAGCAGTACTTC. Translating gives CASSVSGASYEQYF. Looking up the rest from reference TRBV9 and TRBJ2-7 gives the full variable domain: DSGVTQTPKHLITATGQRVTLRCSPRSGDLSVYWYQQSLDQGLQFLIQYYNGEERAKGNILERFSAQQFPDLHSELNLSSLELGDSALYFCASSVSGASYEQYFGPGTRLTVT.

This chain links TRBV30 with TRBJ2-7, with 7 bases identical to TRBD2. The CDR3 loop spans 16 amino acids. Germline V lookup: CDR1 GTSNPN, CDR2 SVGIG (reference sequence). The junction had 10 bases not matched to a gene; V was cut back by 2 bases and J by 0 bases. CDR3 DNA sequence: TGTGCCTGGAGTCACCCCCGGGGGACTAACTCCTACGAGCAGTACTTC. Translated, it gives CAWSHPRGTNSYEQYF.

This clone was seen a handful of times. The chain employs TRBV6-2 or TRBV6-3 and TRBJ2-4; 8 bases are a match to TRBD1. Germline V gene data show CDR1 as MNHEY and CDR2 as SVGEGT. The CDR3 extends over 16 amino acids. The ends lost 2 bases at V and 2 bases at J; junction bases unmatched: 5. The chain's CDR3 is CASSYRDRISKNIQYF. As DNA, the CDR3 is TGTGCCAGCAGTTACAGGGACAGGATATCCAAAAACATTCAGTACTTC.

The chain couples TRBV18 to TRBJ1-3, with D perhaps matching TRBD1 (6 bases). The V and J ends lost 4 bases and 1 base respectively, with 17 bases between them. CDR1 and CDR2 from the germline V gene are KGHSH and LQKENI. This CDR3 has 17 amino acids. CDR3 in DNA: TGTGCCAGCTCACTAGCCGGGACACAGTATTCTGGAAACACCATATATTTT. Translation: CASSLAGTQYSGNTIYF.

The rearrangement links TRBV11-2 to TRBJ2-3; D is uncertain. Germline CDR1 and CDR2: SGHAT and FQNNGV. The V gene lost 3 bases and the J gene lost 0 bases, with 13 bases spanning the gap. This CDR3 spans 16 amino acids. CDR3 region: CASSFSAEISTDTQYF. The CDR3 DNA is TGTGCCAGCAGCTTTTCGGCGGAGATTAGCACAGATACGCAGTATTTT. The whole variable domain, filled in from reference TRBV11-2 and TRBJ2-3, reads EAGVAQSPRYKIIEKRQSVAFWCNPISGHATLYWYQQILGQGPKLLIQFQNNGVVDDSQLPKDRFSAERLKGVDSTLKIQPAKLEDSAVYLCASSFSAEISTDTQYFGPGTRLTVL.

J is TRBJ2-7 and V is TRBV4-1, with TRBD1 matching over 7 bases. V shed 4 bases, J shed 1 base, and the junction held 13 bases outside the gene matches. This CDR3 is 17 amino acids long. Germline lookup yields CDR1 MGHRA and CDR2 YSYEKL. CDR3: CASSRTGAASGSYEQYF. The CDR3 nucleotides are TGCGCCAGCAGCCGTACAGGGGCCGCGTCGGGTTCCTACGAGCAGTACTTC.

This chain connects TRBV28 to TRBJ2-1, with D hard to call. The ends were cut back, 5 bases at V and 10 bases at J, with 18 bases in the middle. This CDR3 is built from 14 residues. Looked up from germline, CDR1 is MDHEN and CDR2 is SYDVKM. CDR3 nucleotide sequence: TGTGCCAGCAGTAGCTACTACGACGCTGGGGAGCAGTTCTTC. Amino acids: CASSSYYDAGEQFF.

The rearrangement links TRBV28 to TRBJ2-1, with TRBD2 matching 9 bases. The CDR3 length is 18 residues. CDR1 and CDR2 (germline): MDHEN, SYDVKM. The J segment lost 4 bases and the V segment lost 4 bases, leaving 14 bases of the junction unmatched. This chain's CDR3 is CASSYGPSGTSLYNEQFF. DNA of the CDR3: TGTGCCAGCAGTTATGGGCCTAGCGGGACTTCCTTGTACAATGAGCAGTTCTTC. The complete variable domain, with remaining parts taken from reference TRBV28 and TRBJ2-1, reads DVKVTQSSRYLVKRTGEKVFLECVQDMDHENMFWYRQDPGLGLRLIYFSYDVKMKEKGDIPEGYSVSREKKERFSLILESASTNQTSMYLCASSYGPSGTSLYNEQFFGPGTRLTVL.

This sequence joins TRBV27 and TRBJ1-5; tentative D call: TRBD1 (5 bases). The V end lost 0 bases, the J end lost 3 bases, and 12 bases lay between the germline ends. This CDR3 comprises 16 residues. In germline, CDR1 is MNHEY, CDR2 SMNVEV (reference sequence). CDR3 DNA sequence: TGTGCCAGCAGTTTATCGGGCGACAGCGCCAATCAGCCCCAGCATTTT. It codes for CASSLSGDSANQPQHF.

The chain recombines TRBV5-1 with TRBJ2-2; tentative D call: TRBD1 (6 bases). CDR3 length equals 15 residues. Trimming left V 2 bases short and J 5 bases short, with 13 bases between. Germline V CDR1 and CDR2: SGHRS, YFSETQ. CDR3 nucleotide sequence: TGCGCCAGCAGCTTTGGGGACACGAGAACCGGGGAGCTGTTTTTT. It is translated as CASSFGDTRTGELFF. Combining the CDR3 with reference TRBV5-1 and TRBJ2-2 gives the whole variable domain KAGVTQTPRYLIKTRGQQVTLSCSPISGHRSVSWYQQTPGQGLQFLFEYFSETQRNKGNFPGRFSGRQFSNSRSEMNVSTLELGDSALYLCASSFGDTRTGELFFGEGSRLTVL.

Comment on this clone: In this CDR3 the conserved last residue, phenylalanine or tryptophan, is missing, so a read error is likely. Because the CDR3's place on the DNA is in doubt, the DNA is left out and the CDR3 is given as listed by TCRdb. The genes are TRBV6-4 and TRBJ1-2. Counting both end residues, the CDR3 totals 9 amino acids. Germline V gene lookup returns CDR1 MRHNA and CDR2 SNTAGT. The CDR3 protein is CASRPGRST.

The CDR3 nucleotides read TGTGCCTGGAGGGCCCTCACAACTAATGAAAAACTGTTTTTT. The encoded protein is CAWRALTTNEKLFF. The V gene is TRBV30, the J gene TRBJ1-4; D unresolved. This CDR3 has 14 amino acids. Germline V gene sequence: CDR1 GTSNPN, CDR2 SVGIG (reference sequence). The V end was cut by 3 bases, the J end by 0 bases, with 8 bases between. Filled out from reference TRBV30 and TRBJ1-4, the complete variable domain reads SQTIHQWPATLVQPVGSPLSLECTVEGTSNPNLYWYRQAAGRGLQLLFYSVGIGQISSEVPQNLSASRPQDRQFILSSKKLLLSDSGFYLCAWRALTTNEKLFFGSGTQLSVL.

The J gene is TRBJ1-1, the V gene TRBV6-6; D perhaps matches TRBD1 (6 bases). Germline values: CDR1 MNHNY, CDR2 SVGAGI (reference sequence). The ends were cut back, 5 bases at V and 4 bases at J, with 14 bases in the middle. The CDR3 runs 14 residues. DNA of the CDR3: TGTGCCAGCAGTCCCAGGGGCCGCCTCACTGAAGCTTTCTTT. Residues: CASSPRGRLTEAFF.